The 26 T cell receptor beta chains in this list originate from one sample, sequenced in a study of Ad26.COV2.S vaccination and SARS-CoV-2 variants listed by TCRdb under 2021. The time point label, as the study defines it: individuals recovered from natural SARS-CoV-2 infection. Library preparation employed the immunoSEQ multiplex PCR assay. The source is immuneACCESS, and TCRdb retained only in-frame sequences with V and J called. Part of the clones is not carried over; for the studies checked, unresolved V genes explain less than half of this, and the remainder is unexplained. Counted in this sample were approximately 140,000 clones; 86% of them appeared once. Around 5% of the sample belongs to the ten largest clones. This sample comprised peripheral blood, obtained after recovery from COVID-19. Every receptor here comes from a human donor who had recovered from COVID-19.

V gene TRBV19 combines with J gene TRBJ1-1; no clear D. CDR3 length: 13 residues. Germline-derived CDR1 and CDR2 are LNHDA and SQIVND (reference sequence). V was clipped by 6 bases and J by 1 base, with 9 bases between them. The CDR3 nucleotides read TGTGCCAGTAGCCCCGACAAGAACACTGAAGCTTTCTTT. Its translation: CASSPDKNTEAFF.

The V gene is TRBV6-6, the J gene TRBJ1-2; 7 bases agree with TRBD1. CDR3 size: 13 residues. From germline, CDR1 is MNHNY and CDR2 SVGAGI (reference sequence). V lost 5 bases, J lost 7 bases, and 7 bases stayed unmatched. The CDR3 bases are TGTGCCAGCAGTAATAGACAGGGACTTGGCTACACCTTC. It translates to CASSNRQGLGYTF.

The V call is TRBV28, the J call TRBJ2-2, with D maybe TRBD1 (5 bases). Per germline, CDR1 MDHEN and CDR2 SYDVKM. V was clipped by 10 bases and J by 1 base, with 13 bases between them. CDR3 length equals 14 residues. CDR3 amino acids: CATSAGQNTGELFF. In nucleotides, the CDR3 is TGTGCCACCTCAGCCGGACAGAACACCGGGGAGCTGTTTTTT. Complete variable domain (other parts from reference TRBV28 and TRBJ2-2): DVKVTQSSRYLVKRTGEKVFLECVQDMDHENMFWYRQDPGLGLRLIYFSYDVKMKEKGDIPEGYSVSREKKERFSLILESASTNQTSMYLCATSAGQNTGELFFGEGSRLTVL.

A word on this clone: In the same sample, other DNA sequences code for this CDR3. The chain uses TRBV4-3 and TRBJ2-7; TRBD1 matches 8 bases. V dropped 4 bases and J dropped 2; count of bases not matched to a gene: 1. The germline CDR1 and CDR2 sequences are LGHNA and YSLEER. The CDR3 contains 13 residues. CDR3 protein: CASSPTGAYEQYF. In nucleotides, the CDR3 is TGCGCCAGCAGCCCGACAGGGGCCTACGAGCAGTACTTC.

The chain employs TRBV6-1 and TRBJ2-5, with D maybe TRBD1 (5 bases). V was shortened by 3 bases and J by 3 bases, with 11 bases between the two germline ends. This CDR3 contains 14 residues. Per the germline V gene, CDR1 is MNHNS and CDR2 is SASEGT. CDR3 sequence: CASSEGHLKETQYF. As DNA, the CDR3 is TGTGCCAGCAGTGAGGGGCACCTTAAAGAGACCCAGTACTTC.

This sequence joins TRBV2 and TRBJ2-2, with 8 bases fitting TRBD1. The CDR3 contains 14 residues. Unmatched junction bases numbered 8, after V lost 8 bases and J lost 6 bases. The germline gives CDR1 SNHLY, CDR2 FYNNEI. The chain's CDR3 is CASVWDRTAGELFF. The DNA for the CDR3 is TGTGCCAGCGTATGGGACAGGACTGCCGGGGAGCTGTTTTTT.

The chain links TRBV4-1 to TRBJ2-7, with D uncertain. Trimming removed 0 bases from V and 0 bases from J, with 12 bases in between. In germline, CDR1 is MGHRA, CDR2 YSYEKL. The CDR3 covers 16 residues. This chain's CDR3 is CASSQDTGLSSYEQYF. The CDR3 bases are TGCGCCAGCAGCCAAGATACCGGGCTTAGCTCCTACGAGCAGTACTTC.

The chain links TRBV6-5 to TRBJ2-1; weak D call: TRBD2 (6 bases). Germline CDR1 and CDR2: MNHEY and SVGAGI. Deletions cut 6 bases from V and 9 bases from J, with 18 bases between. The CDR3 covers 14 residues. The CDR3 DNA sequence: TGTGCCAGCAGACATCGGGGGATTAATACTGAGCAGTTCTTC. Translated, it gives CASRHRGINTEQFF.

The chain combines TRBV25-1 with TRBJ2-7, with D maybe TRBD1 (6 bases). This CDR3 is 13 amino acids long. Trimming pared 5 bases from V and 6 bases from J, leaving 14 bases between. CDR1 is MGHDK, CDR2 SYGVNS, per germline. CDR3 sequence (DNA): TGTGCCAGCAGTCCGCCATACAGGGCCGAGCAGTACTTC. Its protein product is CASSPPYRAEQYF.

The rearrangement links TRBV4-1 to TRBJ1-6; D is ambiguous. Trimming took off 0 bases at V and 0 bases at J, with 6 bases between the two ends. This CDR3 spans 16 amino acids. Germline V gene sequence: CDR1 MGHRA, CDR2 YSYEKL. CDR3 in amino acids: CASSQDASSYNSPLHF. The DNA of the CDR3 is TGCGCCAGCAGCCAAGATGCTAGCTCCTATAATTCACCCCTCCACTTT.

This rearrangement joins TRBV4-3 to TRBJ2-1, with D maybe TRBD1 (6 bases). Trimming took 3 bases from V and 7 from J, leaving 13 bases between them. This CDR3 has 14 residues. The germline V gene encodes CDR1 LGHNA and CDR2 YSLEER. CDR3 nucleotides: TGCGCCAGCAGCCAGATAGGACAGCCTAATGAGCAGTTCTTC. Translating it yields CASSQIGQPNEQFF.

V gene TRBV6-1 combines with J gene TRBJ2-7, with no clear D. Germline CDR1 reads MNHNS; CDR2 reads SASEGT. V was clipped by 2 bases and J by 2 bases, with 7 bases between them. CDR3 length: 13 residues. In DNA form, the CDR3 reads TGTGCCAGCAGTGAACAGGCTGCCTACGAGCAGTACTTC. Translated: CASSEQAAYEQYF.

This rearrangement joins TRBV3-1 (or the pseudogene TRBV3-2) to TRBJ1-5; no reliable D call. The CDR3 contains 13 residues. Trimming stripped 4 bases from V and 4 bases from J, with 8 bases between. CDR1 LGHDT and CDR2 YNNKEL come from the germline V gene (reference sequence). The CDR3 DNA reads TGTGCCAGCAGCCCCTACCAAAATCAGCCCCAGCATTTT. It is translated as CASSPYQNQPQHF.

The chain employs TRBV15 and TRBJ2-6; D not certain. CDR1 is LNHNV, CDR2 YYDKDF, per germline (reference sequence). The CDR3 extends over 15 amino acids. The germline V and J ends were trimmed by 9 bases and 1 base, with 13 bases remaining between them. CDR3 residues: CATGQGLSGANVLTF. CDR3 in DNA: TGTGCCACGGGCCAAGGCCTATCTGGGGCCAACGTCCTGACTTTC. Full variable domain (rest looked up from reference TRBV15 and TRBJ2-6): DAMVIQNPRYQVTQFGKPVTLSCSQTLNHNVMYWYQQKSSQAPKLLFHYYDKDFNNEADTPDNFQSRRPNTSFCFLDIRSPGLGDTAMYLCATGQGLSGANVLTFGAGSRLTVL.

This clone was counted once. The chain recombines TRBV30 with TRBJ1-6; D remains unclear. The CDR3 covers 12 residues. The V end was cut by 0 bases, the J end by 7 bases, with 4 bases between. Germline assignment: CDR1 GTSNPN and CDR2 SVGIG (reference sequence). The CDR3 bases are TGTGCCTGGAGTGTACCAAATTCACCCCTCCACTTT. This encodes CAWSVPNSPLHF.

This clone was counted between two and nine times. The chain uses TRBV7-2 and TRBJ1-1; D possibly corresponds to TRBD1 (6 bases). CDR1 and CDR2 (germline): SGHTA, FQGNSA. The CDR3 covers 15 residues. The V gene lost 3 bases and the J gene lost 2 bases, with 13 bases spanning the gap. The CDR3 coding sequence is TGTGCCAGCAGCTTCTCCAGGGGCTCTAACACTGAAGCTTTCTTT. It translates to CASSFSRGSNTEAFF.

The chain recombines TRBV30 with TRBJ1-1; possible D gene TRBD1, 6 bases. From germline, CDR1 is GTSNPN and CDR2 SVGIG (reference sequence). Trimming stripped 7 bases from V and 5 bases from J, with 14 bases between. The length of the CDR3 is 12 residues. The CDR3, as DNA: TGTGCCTCTCGGGAGGGGGGGACTGAAGCTTTCTTT. Encoded protein: CASREGGTEAFF.

The chain recombines TRBV19 with TRBJ1-5, with D perhaps TRBD1 (5 bases). This CDR3 has 15 residues. Germline V gives CDR1 LNHDA, CDR2 SQIVND (reference sequence). V was trimmed by 4 bases and J by 5 bases, leaving 15 bases between them. In nucleotides, the CDR3 is TGTGCCAGTAGTACTTCCCCCGGGGGGGATCAGCCCCAGCATTTT. It translates to CASSTSPGGDQPQHF.

This clone showed up just once. The chain is built from TRBV24-1 and TRBJ1-1; D is perhaps TRBD1 (5 bases). Trimming pared 3 bases from V and 4 bases from J, leaving 14 bases between. The germline V gene has CDR1 KGHDR and CDR2 SFDVKD. The CDR3 covers 15 residues. The CDR3 bases are TGTGCCACCAGTGATCCCAGGGATGGTATCACTGAAGCTTTCTTT. Its protein product is CATSDPRDGITEAFF.

The chain couples TRBV18 to TRBJ2-1; D unclear. Germline V CDR1 and CDR2: KGHSH, LQKENI. The length of the CDR3 is 14 residues. Trimming took off 5 bases at V and 0 bases at J, with 8 bases between the two ends. The CDR3 region is CASSSPRSYNEQFF. In nucleotides, the CDR3 is TGTGCCAGCTCATCTCCCCGCTCCTACAATGAGCAGTTCTTC.

This clone is a singleton in its sample. This chain joins TRBV29-1 and TRBJ2-3; D could derive from TRBD1 or TRBD2 (5 bases each). The CDR3 spans 13 residues. The V end lost 7 bases, the J end lost 0 bases, and 11 bases lay between the germline ends. Germline V gene data show CDR1 as SQVTM and CDR2 as ANQGSEA. The DNA of the CDR3 is TGCAGCGCCACGGGACCCAGCACAGATACGCAGTATTTT. This translates into CSATGPSTDTQYF.

The chain uses TRBV28 and TRBJ2-3; the D is unclear. CDR3 length: 12 amino acids. CDR1 and CDR2 (germline): MDHEN, SYDVKM. Deletions cut 5 bases from V and 4 bases from J, with 7 bases between. The CDR3 is CASSPRADTQYF. In DNA, the CDR3 is TGTGCCAGCAGTCCCCGAGCAGATACGCAGTATTTT.

The rearrangement links TRBV2 to TRBJ2-1, with TRBD1 as a possible D gene (6 bases). Looked up from germline, CDR1 is SNHLY and CDR2 is FYNNEI. The CDR3 is made up of 15 amino acids. Trimming pared 7 bases from V and 12 bases from J, leaving 25 bases between. This CDR3 is CASTRGLKAQGRQFF. The CDR3 DNA is TGTGCCAGCACCCGAGGCCTTAAAGCACAGGGTAGGCAGTTCTTC.

The V call is TRBV28, the J call TRBJ1-5; D may be TRBD1 (5 bases). V lost 5 bases and J lost 0, with 14 bases in between. From germline, CDR1 is MDHEN and CDR2 SYDVKM. This CDR3 has 16 residues. The CDR3 is CASSPSGGGSNQPQHF. CDR3 sequence (DNA): TGTGCCAGCAGTCCCTCCGGGGGAGGTAGCAATCAGCCCCAGCATTTT.

The CDR3 spells CASSFFSGYTF. The CDR3 nucleotides read TGTGCCAGCAGTTTTTTTTCTGGCTACACCTTC. V usage is TRBV28 and J usage is TRBJ1-2, with no clear D. The CDR3 length is 11 residues. Trimming took 3 bases from V and 7 from J, leaving 6 bases between them. Germline loops: CDR1 MDHEN, CDR2 SYDVKM.

The rearrangement uses TRBV7-9 and TRBJ2-1; 9 nucleotides line up with TRBD2. The CDR3 extends over 15 amino acids. V trimming: 3 bases; J trimming: 7 bases; junction bases outside the gene matches: 7. Germline values: CDR1 SEHNR, CDR2 FQNEAQ (reference sequence). DNA of the CDR3: TGTGCCAGCAGCTTGGGCGGGGGGGCGTTAAATGAGCAGTTCTTC. Its protein is CASSLGGGALNEQFF.